This record concerns one TCR beta chain sequence. The antigen remains unidentified. Time point noted: new active TB diagnosis, blood taken before or within 7 days of starting treatment. Each clinical donor contributed on average approximately 99,000 T cells from unsorted cryopreserved PBMC. Assay used: immunoSEQ multiplex PCR; TCRdb lists only in-frame clones, some missing. The sample shows 5,000 to 6,500 clones, approximately 98% of them seen only once. This entry comes from a study of T cells in tuberculosis. General study points: GMM-specific TCRs were nearer to active tuberculosis alpha repertoires, suggesting expansion.

Germline V gene sequence: CDR1 GTSNPN, CDR2 SVGIG (reference sequence). The CDR3 contains 12 residues. Trimming pared 5 bases from V and 7 bases from J, leaving 14 bases between. This rearrangement joins TRBV30 to TRBJ1-2, with D perhaps matching TRBD1 (5 bases). The material was PBMCs, obtained at tuberculosis diagnosis. The receptor was derived from an adult with tuberculosis. In nucleotides, the CDR3 is TGTGCCTGGGTAAACGGGGGGGGTGGCTACACCTTC. Protein: CAWVNGGGGYTF.